Presented here are 12 T cell receptor beta chains from one specimen sequenced in a study of cytomegalovirus exposure and HLA in healthy donors. The PCR used 60 Vbeta and 13 Jbeta primers. Clones were read by immunoSEQ multiplex PCR, and TCRdb kept only the in-frame ones, dropping some. The sample has 200,000 to 250,000 clones; 79% are singletons. The specimen was PBMCs. Receptor source: a man in his forties or fifties in good health and CMV-seronegative.

The chain is built from TRBV7-9 and TRBJ1-4, with 11 bases matching TRBD1. J gave up 9 bases and V 5 bases, and 8 bases lay outside the gene matches. There are 15 residues in the CDR3. CDR1 is SEHNR, CDR2 FQNEAQ, per germline (reference sequence). The CDR3 nucleotides are TGTGCCAGCAGCGATTGGGACAGGGGGAAGAAAAAACTGTTTTTT. This codes for CASSDWDRGKKKLFF.

This clone appeared once. CDR3: CASSVDGRWNTEAFF. The CDR3 coding sequence is TGTGCCAGCAGCGTAGATGGCAGGTGGAACACTGAAGCTTTCTTT. V gene TRBV9 combines with J gene TRBJ1-1; D is unresolved. Per the germline V gene, CDR1 is SGDLS and CDR2 is YYNGEE. This CDR3 is built from 15 residues. With 0 bases removed from V and 1 base from J, the gap between germline ends came to 10 bases.

The V and J genes are TRBV5-4 and TRBJ2-5, with 12 positions matching TRBD2. The DNA end lines up better with TRBJ2-7; the J call may be wrong. The CDR3 totals 17 residues. Per germline, CDR1 SGHNT and CDR2 YYREEE (reference sequence). As DNA, the CDR3 is TGTGCCAGCAGCTTGGTCGGGACTAGCGGGCCTACCTACGAGCAGTACTTC. It encodes CASSLVGTSGPTYEQYF.

The chain has TRBV30 and TRBJ1-5, with 7 bases that match TRBD1. Losses at the gene ends were 0 bases for V and 2 bases for J; bases not matched to a gene: 7. In germline, CDR1 is GTSNPN, CDR2 SVGIG (reference sequence). The CDR3 covers 16 residues. CDR3: CAWSVGRQGRNQPQHF. CDR3 nucleotide sequence: TGTGCCTGGAGTGTAGGACGACAGGGCCGCAATCAGCCCCAGCATTTT.

V is TRBV15 and J is TRBJ2-5; possible D gene TRBD1, 6 bases. V shed 1 base and J shed 4 bases, with 7 bases lying between them. Germline assignment: CDR1 LNHNV and CDR2 YYDKDF (reference sequence). The CDR3 is made up of 13 amino acids. DNA of the CDR3: TGTGCCACCAGCAGAGGCAGGGGAGAGACCCAGTACTTC. Translating gives CATSRGRGETQYF. Full variable domain (remainder filled in from reference TRBV15 and TRBJ2-5): DAMVIQNPRYQVTQFGKPVTLSCSQTLNHNVMYWYQQKSSQAPKLLFHYYDKDFNNEADTPDNFQSRRPNTSFCFLDIRSPGLGDTAMYLCATSRGRGETQYFGPGTRLLVL.

This clone has a single count. This chain joins TRBV28 and TRBJ1-2; D may be TRBD1 (6 bases). Trimming stripped 1 base from V and 7 bases from J, with 16 bases between. CDR1 and CDR2 from the germline V gene are MDHEN and SYDVKM. This CDR3 region has 15 residues. The CDR3 reads CASSLSTGILGGYTF. In DNA, the CDR3 is TGTGCCAGCAGTTTATCAACAGGGATACTGGGTGGCTACACCTTC.

The sample holds one count of this clone. The chain employs TRBV9 and TRBJ2-1; 11 bases map to TRBD2. CDR3 size: 16 residues. With 5 bases clipped from V and 2 bases from J, the junction kept 6 bases outside the gene matches. Germline V gene lookup returns CDR1 SGDLS and CDR2 YYNGEE. The CDR3 sequence: CASSPTSGMTYNEQFF. CDR3 DNA sequence: TGTGCCAGCAGTCCGACTAGCGGGATGACCTACAATGAGCAGTTCTTC. The whole variable domain, filled in from reference TRBV9 and TRBJ2-1, reads DSGVTQTPKHLITATGQRVTLRCSPRSGDLSVYWYQQSLDQGLQFLIQYYNGEERAKGNILERFSAQQFPDLHSELNLSSLELGDSALYFCASSPTSGMTYNEQFFGPGTRLTVL.

This clone was seen a handful of times. V usage is TRBV4-2 and J usage is TRBJ2-3; 12 positions agree with TRBD2. The CDR3 length is 15 residues. The junction had 7 bases not matched to a gene; V was cut back by 2 bases and J by 10 bases. Germline CDR1 reads LGHNA; CDR2 reads YNFKEQ. CDR3 nucleotide sequence: TGTGCCAGCAGCCAATCGAGGACTAGCGGGATCGCGCAGTATTTT. It specifies CASSQSRTSGIAQYF.

The V and J genes are TRBV4-2 and TRBJ1-5; 7 bases align to TRBD1. The CDR3 extends over 16 amino acids. Looked up from germline, CDR1 is LGHNA and CDR2 is YNFKEQ. J gave up 5 bases and V 0 bases, and 7 bases lay outside the gene matches. CDR3 nucleotides: TGTGCCAGCAGCCAAGACCGGGACAGAAACTATCAGCCCCAGCATTTT. It encodes CASSQDRDRNYQPQHF.

The V and J genes are TRBV7-9 and TRBJ1-4; a weak D match, TRBD1 (6 bases). Germline CDR1 reads SEHNR; CDR2 reads FQNEAQ (reference sequence). The CDR3 loop spans 14 amino acids. V lost 3 bases and J lost 3, with 8 bases in between. CDR3 sequence (DNA): TGTGCCAGCAGCTTTACAGGGCCTAATGAAAAACTGTTTTTT. Encoded protein: CASSFTGPNEKLFF.

This chain uses TRBV5-1 with TRBJ2-7; 8 bases map to TRBD2. The CDR3 loop spans 15 amino acids. Germline CDR1 reads SGHRS; CDR2 reads YFSETQ. With V trimmed by 0 bases and J by 2 bases, 4 bases remained unmatched. This CDR3 is CASSLDLRGAYEQYF. CDR3 coding DNA: TGCGCCAGCAGCTTGGATTTGCGGGGGGCCTACGAGCAGTACTTC.

This chain connects TRBV7-7 to TRBJ2-4; weak D call: TRBD2 (5 bases). Between the trimmed V and J ends, which lost 4 bases and 0 bases, there was a span of 22 bases. CDR1 SSHAT and CDR2 FNYEAQ come from the germline V gene (reference sequence). The CDR3 covers 19 residues. Written as DNA, the CDR3 is TGTGCCAGCAGCTCTTATCCCGGGGTAGGAGGACTAGCCAAAAACATTCAGTACTTC. Its protein product is CASSSYPGVGGLAKNIQYF.